This T cell receptor (beta chain) was profiled in a study of blood T cell repertoires in COVID-19. TCRdb's copy holds only in-frame clones and misses some; the assay was immunoSEQ multiplex PCR. Here the sample spans fewer than 350,000 clones, around 90% being singletons. The sequence was collected from a woman between 18 and 30 years old with acute COVID-19. Sequencing was performed on PBMCs or T cells enriched from blood (not recorded which).

CDR3 in amino acids: CASNRGDEKLFF. For the CDR3, the DNA is TGTGCCAGTAACCGAGGCGACGAAAAACTGTTTTTT. The chain employs TRBV19 and TRBJ1-4, with unresolved D. CDR1 is LNHDA and CDR2 is SQIVND in the germline V gene (reference sequence). CDR3 length: 12 residues. Trimming took 7 bases from V and 8 from J, leaving 11 bases between them.